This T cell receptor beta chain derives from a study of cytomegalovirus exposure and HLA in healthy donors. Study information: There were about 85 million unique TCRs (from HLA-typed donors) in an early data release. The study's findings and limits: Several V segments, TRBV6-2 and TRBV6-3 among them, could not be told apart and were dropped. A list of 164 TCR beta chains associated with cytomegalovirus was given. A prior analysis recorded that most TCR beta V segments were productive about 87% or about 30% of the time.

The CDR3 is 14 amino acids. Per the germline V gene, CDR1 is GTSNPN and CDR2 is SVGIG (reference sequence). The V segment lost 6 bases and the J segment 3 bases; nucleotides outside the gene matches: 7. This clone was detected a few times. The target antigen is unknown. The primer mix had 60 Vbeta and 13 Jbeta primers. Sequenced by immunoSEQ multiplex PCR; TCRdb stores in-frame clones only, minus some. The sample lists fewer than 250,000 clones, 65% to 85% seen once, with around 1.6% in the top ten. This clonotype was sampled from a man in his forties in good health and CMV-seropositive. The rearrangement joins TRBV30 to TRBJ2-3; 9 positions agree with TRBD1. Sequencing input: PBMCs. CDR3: CACGTGRGTDTQYF. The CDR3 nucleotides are TGTGCCTGCGGGACAGGGAGGGGGACAGATACGCAGTATTTT.